The clone carrying this T cell receptor (beta chain) appeared a few times. The entry originates in a study of patients and donors after allogeneic stem cell transplantation. TCRdb independently ran MiXCR on the RT-PCR reads; one entry per CDR3 protein. The sample comprises roughly 200,000 distinct CDR3 sequences, roughly two fifths of which are singletons, and about 30% rests with the top ten. The origin of this receptor is a human donor who was either an allogeneic HSCT recipient or a stem cell or donor lymphocyte infusion donor (not recorded which). It is not recorded whose cells these are; they may come from a transplant donor. Material for sequencing was blood, either unsorted or a sorted T cell fraction (not recorded which).

The CDR3 nucleotides are TGCGCCAGCAGCTTGTCTAGCGGGAGTGATGAGCAGTTCTTC. Amino acid sequence: CASSLSSGSDEQFF. The chain is built from TRBV5-1 and TRBJ2-1, with TRBD2 matching 10 bases. Germline V CDR1 and CDR2: SGHRS, YFSETQ. Germline trimming cut 1 base from V and 8 bases from J; bases unmatched to any gene: 3. The CDR3 sequence is 14 residues long. The full variable domain, its missing parts supplied by reference TRBV5-1 and TRBJ2-1, is KAGVTQTPRYLIKTRGQQVTLSCSPISGHRSVSWYQQTPGQGLQFLFEYFSETQRNKGNFPGRFSGRQFSNSRSEMNVSTLELGDSALYLCASSLSSGSDEQFFGPGTRLTVL.